This entry concerns a single T cell receptor beta chain. What it binds is unknown. Assay: immunoSEQ multiplex PCR; the TCRdb copy retains only in-frame clones and omits some. The data hold 65,000 to 100,000 clones, with approximately 91% observed a single time. The data originate from a study of OX40 agonist ivuxolimab in advanced cancers. V lost 0 bases to trimming and J lost 2 bases, with 13 bases between them. The CDR3 totals 16 residues. CDR1 and CDR2 (germline): LGHNT, FRNRAP. Study-wide findings and caveats: More expanded clones were found, on average, in CD8+ than in CD4+ T cells. Among the nonresponders, some also had low normalized T-cell clonal expansion.

This sample comprised CD4+ or CD8+ T cells sorted from blood, obtained in a trial of the OX40 agonist ivuxolimab. V usage is TRBV12-5 and J usage is TRBJ1-1, with D possibly matching TRBD1 (5 bases). This clonotype was sampled from an adult with an advanced solid tumor such as melanoma, head and neck, liver or kidney cancer. DNA for the CDR3: TGTGCTAGTGGTTTGGTTGTGCGACAGCTCAACACTGAAGCTTTCTTT. Amino acids: CASGLVVRQLNTEAFF.